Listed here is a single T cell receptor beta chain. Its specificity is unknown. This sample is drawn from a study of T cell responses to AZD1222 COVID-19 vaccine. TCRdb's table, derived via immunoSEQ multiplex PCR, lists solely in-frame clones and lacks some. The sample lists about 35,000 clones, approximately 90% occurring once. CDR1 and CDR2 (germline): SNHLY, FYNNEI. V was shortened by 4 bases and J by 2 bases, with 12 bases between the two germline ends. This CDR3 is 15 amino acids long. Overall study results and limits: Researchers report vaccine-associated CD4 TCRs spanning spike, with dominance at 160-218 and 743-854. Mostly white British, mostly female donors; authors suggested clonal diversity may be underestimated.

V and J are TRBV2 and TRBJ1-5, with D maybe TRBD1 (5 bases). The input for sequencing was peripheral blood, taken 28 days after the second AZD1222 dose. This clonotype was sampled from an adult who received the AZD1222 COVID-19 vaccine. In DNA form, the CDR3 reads TGTGCCAGCAGTGTTGACAGATCCGGCAATCAGCCCCAGCATTTT. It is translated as CASSVDRSGNQPQHF.